One and the same sample provided the 2 T cell receptor beta chains below, sequenced in a study of cytotoxic CD8 clonotypes in ibrutinib-treated CLL. Libraries were prepared by immunoSEQ multiplex PCR; TCRdb keeps only in-frame clonotypes and omits some of them. The sample shows 30,000 or so clones, roughly 62% of them seen only once. The input for sequencing was PBMCs, taken before ibrutinib treatment. The receptor set was obtained from a human donor with chronic lymphocytic leukemia.

This clone has only a few counts. The chain links TRBV2 to TRBJ1-3; D gene ambiguous. The V and J ends lost 5 bases and 1 base respectively, with 9 bases between them. The CDR3 is 14 amino acids. The germline V gene encodes CDR1 SNHLY and CDR2 FYNNEI. This CDR3 is CASSPGRSGNTIYF. For the CDR3, the DNA is TGTGCCAGCAGTCCCGGACGGTCTGGAAACACCATATATTTT.

This clone turned up a few times. The chain uses TRBV19 and TRBJ1-1; 7 positions match TRBD1. The CDR3 has 15 amino acids. After removal of 5 bases from V and 0 bases from J, the junction contained 6 bases not matched to a gene. Germline V gene lookup returns CDR1 LNHDA and CDR2 SQIVND (reference sequence). The CDR3 sequence is CASSEGAKVNTEAFF. In DNA form, the CDR3 reads TGTGCCAGTAGTGAGGGGGCGAAGGTGAACACTGAAGCTTTCTTT.